This T cell receptor (beta chain) was identified during a study of blood T cells in healthy people across ages. CDR3 length: 14 amino acids. The trim removed 3 bases at V and 9 bases at J, leaving 4 bases unmatched. CDR1 and CDR2 (germline): SGHRS, YFSETQ. This clonotype was found a few times. Using a J-beta primer mix together with a sample-barcoded 5' primer, a second PCR was run for roughly 7 to 12 cycles. MiXCR, applied by TCRdb to the 5' RACE reads, yields one record per CDR3 protein. The table records hundreds of thousands of distinct CDR3 sequences, under 45% of them present only once. The sequence came from a man in his 60s in good health. Sequences were obtained from blood. The chain employs TRBV5-1 and TRBJ2-1, with TRBD1 matching over 12 bases. CDR3 nucleotide sequence: TGCGCCAGCAGCTCGGGACAGGGGGCGAGTGAGCAGTTCTTC. Protein: CASSSGQGASEQFF.